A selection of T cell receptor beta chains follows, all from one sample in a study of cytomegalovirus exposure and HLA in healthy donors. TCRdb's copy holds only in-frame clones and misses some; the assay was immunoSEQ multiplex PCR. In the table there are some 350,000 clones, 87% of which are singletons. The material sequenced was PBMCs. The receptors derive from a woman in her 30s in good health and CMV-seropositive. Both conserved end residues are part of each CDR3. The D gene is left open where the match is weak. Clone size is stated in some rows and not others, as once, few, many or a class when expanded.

TGTGCCAGCAATAGGGACTGGGGCACAGATACGCAGTATTTT	CASNRDWGTDTQYF	TRBJ2-3	-	-	TRBV2
TGTGCCAGCAGCTTAGAGGACACCTACGAGCAGTACTTC	CASSLEDTYEQYF	TRBJ2-7	-	-	TRBV7-9
TGTGCCAGCAGCTTAGGACCCGTCACAGATACGCAGTATTTT	CASSLGPVTDTQYF	TRBJ2-3	-	-	TRBV5-6
TGTGCCAGCAGCCCCTCGGGTCTAGCGGGAGGTCGTCAAGAGACCCAGTACTTC	CASSPSGLAGGRQETQYF	TRBJ2-5	-	TRBD2	TRBV5-4
TGTGCCAGCAGCTTAGGATTGAATCAGCCCCAGCATTTT	CASSLGLNQPQHF	TRBJ1-5	-	-	TRBV11-2
TGTGCCAGCAGCCGGACAGGGGGATTGAGTTACGAGCAGTACTTC	CASSRTGGLSYEQYF	TRBJ2-7	-	TRBD1	TRBV28
TGTGCCAGCAGAAGGGACAATCAGCCCCAGCATTTT	CASRRDNQPQHF	TRBJ1-5	once	-	TRBV5-4
TGCGCCAGCAGCTTGGTTCGGGGGAAGGACTATGGCTACACCTTC	CASSLVRGKDYGYTF	TRBJ1-2	-	-	TRBV5-1
TGTGCCAGCAAGCCTAGCGGGAGGCGGGAGACCCAGTACTTC	CASKPSGRRETQYF	TRBJ2-5	few	TRBD2	TRBV2
TGTGCCAGCTCACCTAGCTCCTACGAGCAGTACTTC	CASSPSSYEQYF	TRBJ2-7	few	-	TRBV18
TGTGCCAGCAGTTTGATGGGACTTATTGTGGCGCAGTATTTT	CASSLMGLIVAQYF	TRBJ2-3	-	-	TRBV28
TGCAGCGTTGAAGATCCAGGACTAGCGGTCTACAATGAGCAGTTCTTC	CSVEDPGLAVYNEQFF	TRBJ2-1	-	TRBD2	TRBV29-1
TGCGCCAGCAGTTTTAGGATGAACACTGAAGCTTTCTTT	CASSFRMNTEAFF	TRBJ1-1	-	-	TRBV4-3
TGTGCCTGGAGTGGAAGTCAAAAGCAGTTCTTC	CAWSGSQKQFF	TRBJ2-1	-	-	TRBV30
TGTGCCAGCAGCGTGGGTCAGTCCAATGAGCAGTTCTTC	CASSVGQSNEQFF	TRBJ2-1	-	-	TRBV9
TGTGCCAGCGGTTCTGGGACAGCACGGAGCGGGGAGCTGTTTTTT	CASGSGTARSGELFF	TRBJ2-2	-	TRBD1	TRBV6-6
TGTGCCAGCTCACCCCAAGTCGGGGGGGTCGAGCAGTACTTC	CASSPQVGGVEQYF	TRBJ2-7	once	TRBD2	TRBV18
TGTGCCAGCAGCGACAGGGTTTGGGGCACAGATACGCAGTATTTT	CASSDRVWGTDTQYF	TRBJ2-3	-	TRBD1	TRBV7-2
TGTGCCAGCAGTTTCCGCAGCGGGAGGGTTGAGCAGTACTTC	CASSFRSGRVEQYF	TRBJ2-7	-	TRBD2	TRBV27
TGTGCCAGCAGCCGACTACTAGACGGTCAATTTGCGGAGACCCAGTACTTC	CASSRLLDGQFAETQYF	TRBJ2-5	-	-	TRBV7-6
TGTGCCAGCAGAACCGGGACAGGGTCCAATGAGCAGTTCTTC	CASRTGTGSNEQFF	TRBJ2-1	-	TRBD1	TRBV7-9
TGCGCCAGCAGCTTGGGCCCCAGGGGGCCGGGCACTGAAGCTTTCTTT	CASSLGPRGPGTEAFF	TRBJ1-1	-	TRBD1	TRBV5-1